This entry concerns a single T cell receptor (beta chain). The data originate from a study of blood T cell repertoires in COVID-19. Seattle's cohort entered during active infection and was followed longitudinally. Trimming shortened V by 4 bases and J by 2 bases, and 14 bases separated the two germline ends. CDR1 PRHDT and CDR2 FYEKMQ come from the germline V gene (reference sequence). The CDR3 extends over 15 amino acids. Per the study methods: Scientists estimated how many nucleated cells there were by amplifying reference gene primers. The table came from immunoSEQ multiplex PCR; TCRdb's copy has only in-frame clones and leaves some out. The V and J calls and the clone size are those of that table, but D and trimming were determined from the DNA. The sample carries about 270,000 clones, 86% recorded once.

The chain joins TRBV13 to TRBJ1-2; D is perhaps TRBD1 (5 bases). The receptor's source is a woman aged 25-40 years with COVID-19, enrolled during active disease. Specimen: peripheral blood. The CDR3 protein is CASSSLQDGNYGYTF. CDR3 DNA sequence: TGTGCCAGCAGCTCCCTACAGGACGGAAACTATGGCTACACCTTC.